What follows are 17 T cell receptor beta chains derived from one specimen sequenced in a study of vaccination and CD4 T cells after COVID-19. MiXCR, run by TCRdb on the PCR reads, gives a single entry per CDR3 protein. The data contain about 20,000 distinct CDR3 sequences, roughly 64% of them singletons. This material consisted of CD4+ T cells from blood, taken after SARS-CoV-2 vaccination. These receptors originate from a human donor who had recovered from COVID-19.

The genes are TRBV9 and TRBJ2-7; 7 nucleotides align to TRBD2. Germline CDR1 is SGDLS and CDR2 is YYNGEE. Germline trimming cut 4 bases from V and 4 bases from J; bases unmatched to any gene: 8. The CDR3 loop spans 14 amino acids. CDR3 loop: CASSNTGGGYEQYF. The CDR3 nucleotides read TGTGCCAGCAGCAATACGGGAGGAGGTTACGAGCAGTACTTC.

This clonotype was detected a few times. The CDR3 bases are TGTGCCAGCAGTGAAGTCGGAGGTGGAGGCAATCAGCCCCAGCATTTT. The encoded protein is CASSEVGGGGNQPQHF. The chain carries TRBV6-1 and TRBJ1-5, with D uncertain. Germline-derived CDR1 and CDR2 are MNHNS and SASEGT. The CDR3 runs 16 residues. V lost 1 base and J 2 bases, leaving 12 bases between the germline ends.

V usage is TRBV2 and J usage is TRBJ2-7; TRBD1 might be the D (5 bases). CDR1 SNHLY and CDR2 FYNNEI come from the germline V gene. Trimming cost V 9 bases and J 0 bases, with 12 bases left between them. The CDR3 has 13 amino acids. The CDR3 region has the DNA TGTGCCAGTAGAACTCAGGGCTCCTACGAGCAGTACTTC. Its protein is CASRTQGSYEQYF.

The rearrangement links TRBV2 to TRBJ2-1, with TRBD2 matching over 11 bases. The germline gives CDR1 SNHLY, CDR2 FYNNEI. After removal of 3 bases from V and 2 bases from J, the junction contained 6 bases not matched to a gene. This CDR3 region has 17 residues. The CDR3 is CASSEGVAGGPYNEQFF. CDR3 nucleotides: TGTGCCAGCAGTGAGGGGGTAGCGGGAGGGCCCTACAATGAGCAGTTCTTC.

V and J are TRBV6-1 and TRBJ2-2; 7 bases align to TRBD1. The CDR3 has 14 residues. After removal of 6 bases from V and 6 bases from J, the junction contained 7 bases not matched to a gene. CDR1 is MNHNS and CDR2 is SASEGT in the germline V gene. CDR3: CASRITGDAGELFF. CDR3 in DNA: TGTGCCAGCAGGATAACAGGGGACGCCGGGGAGCTGTTTTTT.

This clonotype was detected only a few times. The chain recombines TRBV6-1 with TRBJ1-4; perhaps TRBD1 as D (5 bases). The germline CDR1 and CDR2 sequences are MNHNS and SASEGT. The V gene lost 3 bases and the J gene lost 8 bases, with 16 bases spanning the gap. The CDR3 contains 15 residues. The CDR3 loop is CASSEIGVVSEKLFF. CDR3 coding DNA: TGTGCCAGCAGTGAGATAGGGGTAGTGTCGGAAAAACTGTTTTTT.

This clonotype showed up just a few times. V and J are TRBV20-1 and TRBJ1-5, with D possibly TRBD1 on 5 matching bases. The CDR3 is made up of 15 amino acids. Trimming pared 3 bases from V and 2 bases from J, leaving 14 bases between. CDR1 DFQATT and CDR2 SNEGSKA come from the germline V gene (reference sequence). Written as DNA, the CDR3 is TGCAGTGCTAGGGGCGGGACCTCGGGCAATCAGCCCCAGCATTTT. Encoded protein: CSARGGTSGNQPQHF.

Concerning this clonotype itself: Mismatch with germline at one junction end may stem from a read error. The chain has TRBV28 and TRBJ2-5; 10 bases agree with TRBD2. The CDR3 has 15 residues. CDR1 and CDR2 from the germline V gene are MDHEN and SYDVKM. The CDR3 bases are TGTGCCAGCAGTCACAGGACTAGCGGTCAAGAGACCCGGTACTTC. The encoded protein is CASSHRTSGQETRYF.

The chain couples TRBV15 to TRBJ2-1; 11 nucleotides line up with TRBD2. The ends lost 3 bases at V and 4 bases at J; junction bases unmatched: 8. The CDR3 is made up of 17 amino acids. The germline gives CDR1 LNHNV, CDR2 YYDKDF (reference sequence). The CDR3 loop reads CATSSGLLAGGYNEQFF. The CDR3 DNA follows: TGTGCCACCAGCAGTGGGCTGCTAGCGGGAGGATACAATGAGCAGTTCTTC.

The chain combines TRBV7-9 with TRBJ2-2; the match to TRBD2 covers 7 bases. The CDR3 loop spans 16 amino acids. Germline V CDR1 and CDR2: SEHNR, FQNEAQ (reference sequence). Trimming at V came to 4 bases and at J to 2 bases, leaving 7 bases not matched to a gene. Here the CDR3 reads CASSYGDYENTGELFF. CDR3 in DNA: TGTGCCAGCAGCTACGGGGACTATGAAAACACCGGGGAGCTGTTTTTT.

V and J are TRBV19 and TRBJ1-1, with D maybe TRBD1 (6 bases). The CDR3 consists of 16 residues. Germline V gives CDR1 LNHDA, CDR2 SQIVND (reference sequence). Trimming removed 7 bases at V and 5 bases at J, with 23 bases between. The CDR3 bases are TGTGCCAGTACTGATCTTTTCCAGGGAGGGACAACTGAAGCTTTCTTT. Its translation is CASTDLFQGGTTEAFF.

This clonotype was seen only a few times. CDR3: CSARGQSNQPQHF. Here the CDR3 DNA reads TGCAGTGCTAGAGGTCAGTCCAATCAGCCCCAGCATTTT. The gene calls are TRBV20-1 and TRBJ1-5; D uncertain. Germline lookup yields CDR1 DFQATT and CDR2 SNEGSKA (reference sequence). Trimming cost V 1 base and J 3 bases, with 7 bases left between them. The CDR3 has 13 residues.

This clonotype has only a few counts. The rearrangement uses TRBV20-1 and TRBJ1-5, with D possibly TRBD1 on 6 matching bases. The CDR3 is made up of 15 amino acids. Germline V gene sequence: CDR1 DFQATT, CDR2 SNEGSKA (reference sequence). V lost 5 bases to trimming and J lost 0 bases, with 14 bases between them. The CDR3: CSAPDRPYSNQPQHF. DNA for the CDR3: TGCAGTGCTCCCGACAGGCCCTATAGCAATCAGCCCCAGCATTTT.

The chain combines TRBV4-2 with TRBJ1-1; 8 nucleotides line up with TRBD1. V shed 4 bases, J shed 5 bases, and the junction held 6 bases outside the gene matches. Germline CDR1 LGHNA, CDR2 YNFKEQ. The CDR3 sequence is 14 residues long. The CDR3 nucleotides are TGTGCCAGCAGCCGACGGACAGGGAGGACTGAAGCTTTCTTT. Protein product: CASSRRTGRTEAFF.

J is TRBJ1-1 and V is TRBV20-1; TRBD1 matches 7 bases. J lost 1 base, V lost 6 bases, and 8 bases had no gene match. The germline gives CDR1 DFQATT, CDR2 SNEGSKA (reference sequence). This CDR3 spans 14 amino acids. The CDR3 coding sequence is TGCAGTGCGTCAAGTGGGACAGCGAACACTGAAGCTTTCTTT. Translation: CSASSGTANTEAFF.

The rearrangement joins TRBV7-9 to TRBJ2-1; 8 bases are shared with TRBD1. V dropped 5 bases and J dropped 7; count of bases not matched to a gene: 4. This CDR3 is built from 13 residues. The germline V gene encodes CDR1 SEHNR and CDR2 FQNEAQ (reference sequence). In nucleotides, the CDR3 is TGTGCCAGCAGCGAGACAGGGGAGAATGAGCAGTTCTTC. Residues: CASSETGENEQFF.

The chain recombines TRBV28 with TRBJ2-7; D is possibly TRBD1 (6 bases). V was cut by 5 bases and J by 0 bases, with 17 bases left in between. The CDR3 is 16 residues long. The germline V gene has CDR1 MDHEN and CDR2 SYDVKM. This CDR3 reads CASSVRDIRSSYEQYF. In DNA form, the CDR3 reads TGTGCCAGCAGTGTCCGGGACATCAGAAGCTCCTACGAGCAGTACTTC.